The present T cell receptor beta chain was sequenced within a study of blood T cell repertoires in COVID-19. Study-wide background: COVID-19 samples collected from the United States, Italy and Spain covered acute and convalescent phases. Sources were T cells, B-cell-depleted T cells, or PBMCs; the material itself was cDNA or gDNA.

The germline V gene encodes CDR1 GTSNPN and CDR2 SVGIG (reference sequence). This CDR3 spans 14 amino acids. Trimming left V 1 base short and J 5 bases short, with 11 bases between. Sequencing used immunoSEQ multiplex PCR; TCRdb keeps in-frame clones, though not all of them. The sample carries about 200,000 clones, nearly 90% recorded once. This sequence was found in a man between 60 and 70 years old with active or convalescent COVID-19. This chain uses TRBV30 with TRBJ2-2, with TRBD1 as a possible D gene (5 bases). The sequencing input was peripheral blood. Here the CDR3 reads CAWSGVRGTGELFF. CDR3 DNA sequence: TGTGCCTGGAGTGGGGTTAGGGGAACCGGGGAGCTGTTTTTT.